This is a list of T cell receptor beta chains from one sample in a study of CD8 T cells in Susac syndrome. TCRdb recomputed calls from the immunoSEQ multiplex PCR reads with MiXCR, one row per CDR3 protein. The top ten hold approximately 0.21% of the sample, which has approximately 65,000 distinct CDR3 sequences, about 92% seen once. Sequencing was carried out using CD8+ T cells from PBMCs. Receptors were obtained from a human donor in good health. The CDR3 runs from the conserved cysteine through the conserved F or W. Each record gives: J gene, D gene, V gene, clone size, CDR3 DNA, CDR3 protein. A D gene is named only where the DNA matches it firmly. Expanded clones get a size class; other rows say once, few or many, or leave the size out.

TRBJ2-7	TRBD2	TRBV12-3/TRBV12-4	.	TGTGCCAGCAGCCGGGCGGGACTAGCGGGGGCGTACGAGCAGTACTTC	CASSRAGLAGAYEQYF
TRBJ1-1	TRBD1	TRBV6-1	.	TGTGCCAGCAGGGAGGATCCGGGACAGATGAACACTGAAGCTTTCTTT	CASREDPGQMNTEAFF
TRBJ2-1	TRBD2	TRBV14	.	TGTGCCAGCAGCTCTGGACTAGCGGTCGCCTACAATGAGCAGTTCTTC	CASSSGLAVAYNEQFF
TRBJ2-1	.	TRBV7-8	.	TGTGCCAGCAGCTTTAAAGGGGGGGACATCTCCTACAATGAGCAGTTCTTC	CASSFKGGDISYNEQFF
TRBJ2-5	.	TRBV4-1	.	TGCGCCAGCAGCCAAGTGGGCGGCCAAGAGACCCAGTACTTC	CASSQVGGQETQYF
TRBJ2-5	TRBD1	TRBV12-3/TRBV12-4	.	TGTGCCAGCAGTCATCCGGACAGGGGGAGAAAGACCCAGTACTTC	CASSHPDRGRKTQYF
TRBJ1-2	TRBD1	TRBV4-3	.	TGCGCCAGCAGCCAAGACACAGGGGGTAACTATGGCTACACCTTC	CASSQDTGGNYGYTF
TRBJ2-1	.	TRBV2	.	TGTGCCAGCAGTGAACCCAGGGGGGCTCACAATGAGCAGTTCTTC	CASSEPRGAHNEQFF
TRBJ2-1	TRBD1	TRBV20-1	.	TGCAGTGCAGTCCCCGGGACAGGGACATACAATGAGCAGTTCTTC	CSAVPGTGTYNEQFF
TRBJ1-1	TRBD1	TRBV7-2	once	TGTGCCAGCAGCTTACAGGGGGGGTACACTGAAGCTTTCTTT	CASSLQGGYTEAFF
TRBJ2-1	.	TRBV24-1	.	TGTGCCACCAGCCATCGAGGAAGGAATGAGCAGTTCTTC	CATSHRGRNEQFF